The TCR beta chain described here comes from a study of human T cells and chemical hapten exposure. Findings and limits, study-wide: PT1 expanded TCR numbers tracked positively with patch test score.

Described time point: patch test 1, 2 weeks after DPC sensitization. The treatment: therapeutic diphenylcyclopropenone sensitization with weekly scalp DPC. To note about this clonotype: The antigen remains undetermined.

TCRdb reprocessed the RACE reads via MiXCR and lists one record per CDR3 protein. The table lists roughly 160,000 distinct CDR3 sequences, roughly 14% of them singletons. The CDR3 totals 15 residues. V lost 3 bases and J 6 bases, leaving 15 bases between the germline ends. CDR1 and CDR2 (germline): SNHLY, FYNNEI. The starting material was whole blood, obtained in connection with sensitization to the hapten diphenylcyclopropenone (DPC). The chain uses TRBV2 and TRBJ2-1; possibly TRBD2 for D (6 bases). This TCR came from a young woman with alopecia areata. Some clones in this sample may be carry-over from other donors' samples. The CDR3 coding sequence is TGTGCCAGCAGTGATGGGGGACGGGGGAGCAATGAGCAGTTCTTC. Translation: CASSDGGRGSNEQFF.